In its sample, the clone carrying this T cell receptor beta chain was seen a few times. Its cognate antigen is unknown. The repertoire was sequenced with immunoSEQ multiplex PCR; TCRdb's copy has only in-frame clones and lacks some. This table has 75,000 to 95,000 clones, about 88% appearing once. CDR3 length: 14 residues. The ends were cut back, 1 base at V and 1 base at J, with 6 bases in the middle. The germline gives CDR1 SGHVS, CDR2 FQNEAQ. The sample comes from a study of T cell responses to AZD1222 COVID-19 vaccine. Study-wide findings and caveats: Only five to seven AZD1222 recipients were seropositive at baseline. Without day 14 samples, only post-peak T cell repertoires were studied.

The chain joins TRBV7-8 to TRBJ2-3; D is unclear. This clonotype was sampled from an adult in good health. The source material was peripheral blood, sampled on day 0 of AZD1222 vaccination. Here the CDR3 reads CASSLGLGTDTQYF. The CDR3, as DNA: TGTGCCAGCAGCTTAGGACTGGGCACAGATACGCAGTATTTT.